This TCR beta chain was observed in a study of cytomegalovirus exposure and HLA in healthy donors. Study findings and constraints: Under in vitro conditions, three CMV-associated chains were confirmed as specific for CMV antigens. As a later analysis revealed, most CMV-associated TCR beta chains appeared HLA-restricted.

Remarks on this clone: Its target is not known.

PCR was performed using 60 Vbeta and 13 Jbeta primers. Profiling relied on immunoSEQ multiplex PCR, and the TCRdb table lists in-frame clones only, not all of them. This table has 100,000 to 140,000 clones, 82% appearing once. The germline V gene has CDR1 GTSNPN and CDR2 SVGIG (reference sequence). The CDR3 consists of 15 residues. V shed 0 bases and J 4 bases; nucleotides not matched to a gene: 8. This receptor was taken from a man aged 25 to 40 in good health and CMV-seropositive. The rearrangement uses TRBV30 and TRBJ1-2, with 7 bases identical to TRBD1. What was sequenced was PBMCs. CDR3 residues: CAWSVLGTVSYGYTF. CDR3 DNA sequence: TGTGCCTGGAGTGTACTTGGGACAGTCTCCTATGGCTACACCTTC.